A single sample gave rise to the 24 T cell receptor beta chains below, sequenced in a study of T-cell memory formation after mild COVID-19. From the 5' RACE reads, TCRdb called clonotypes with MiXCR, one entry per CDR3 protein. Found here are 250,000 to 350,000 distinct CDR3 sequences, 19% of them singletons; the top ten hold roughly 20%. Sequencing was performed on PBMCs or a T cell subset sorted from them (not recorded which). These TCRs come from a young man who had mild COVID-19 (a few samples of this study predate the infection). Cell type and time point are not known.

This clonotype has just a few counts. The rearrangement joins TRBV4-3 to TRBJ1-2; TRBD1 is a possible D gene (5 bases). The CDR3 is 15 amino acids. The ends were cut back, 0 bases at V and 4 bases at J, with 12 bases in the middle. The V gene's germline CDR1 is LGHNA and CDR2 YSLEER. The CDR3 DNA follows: TGCGCCAGCAGCCAAGAAGCAGGGAGAACCTATGGCTACACCTTC. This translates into CASSQEAGRTYGYTF.

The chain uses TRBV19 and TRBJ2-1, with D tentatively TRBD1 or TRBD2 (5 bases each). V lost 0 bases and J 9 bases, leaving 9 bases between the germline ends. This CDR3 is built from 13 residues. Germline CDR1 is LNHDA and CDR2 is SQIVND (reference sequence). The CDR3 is CASSIEAGTEQFF. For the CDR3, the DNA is TGTGCCAGTAGTATAGAGGCAGGGACTGAGCAGTTCTTC.

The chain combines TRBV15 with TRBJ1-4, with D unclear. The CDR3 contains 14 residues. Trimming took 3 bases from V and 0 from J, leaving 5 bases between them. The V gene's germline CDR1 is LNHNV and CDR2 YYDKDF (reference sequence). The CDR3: CATSRVATNEKLFF. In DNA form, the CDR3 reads TGTGCCACCAGCAGGGTTGCAACTAATGAAAAACTGTTTTTT.

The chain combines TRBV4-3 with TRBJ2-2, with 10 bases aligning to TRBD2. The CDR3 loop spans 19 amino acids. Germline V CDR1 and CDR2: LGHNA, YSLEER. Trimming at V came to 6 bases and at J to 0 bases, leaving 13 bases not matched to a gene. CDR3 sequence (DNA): TGCGCCAGCAGTCCCCCTTGGGCTAGCGGGGGCCCGAACACCGGGGAGCTGTTTTTT. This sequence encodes CASSPPWASGGPNTGELFF.

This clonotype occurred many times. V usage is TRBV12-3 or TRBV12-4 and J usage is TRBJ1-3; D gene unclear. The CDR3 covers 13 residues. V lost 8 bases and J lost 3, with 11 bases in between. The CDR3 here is CASGPNGGNTIYF. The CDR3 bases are TGTGCCAGCGGTCCTAACGGTGGAAACACCATATATTTT.

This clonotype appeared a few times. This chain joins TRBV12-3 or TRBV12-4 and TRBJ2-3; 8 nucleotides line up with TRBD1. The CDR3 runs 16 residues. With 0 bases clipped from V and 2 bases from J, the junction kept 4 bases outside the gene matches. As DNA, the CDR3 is TGTGCCAGCAGTTTAGCGGGGGACAGGACCACAGATACGCAGTATTTT. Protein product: CASSLAGDRTTDTQYF.

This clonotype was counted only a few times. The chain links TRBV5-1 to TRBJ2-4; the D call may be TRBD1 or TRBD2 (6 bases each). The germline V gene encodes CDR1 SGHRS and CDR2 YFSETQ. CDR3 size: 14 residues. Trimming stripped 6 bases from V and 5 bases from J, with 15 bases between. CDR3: CASKPGAQENIQYF. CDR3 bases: TGCGCCAGCAAGCCGGGGGCTCAGGAAAACATTCAGTACTTC.

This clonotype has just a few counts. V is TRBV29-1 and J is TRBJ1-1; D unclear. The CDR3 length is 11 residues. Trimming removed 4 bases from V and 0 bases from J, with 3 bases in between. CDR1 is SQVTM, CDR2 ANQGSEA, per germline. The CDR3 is CSVAMNTEAFF. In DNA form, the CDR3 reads TGCAGCGTTGCAATGAACACTGAAGCTTTCTTT.

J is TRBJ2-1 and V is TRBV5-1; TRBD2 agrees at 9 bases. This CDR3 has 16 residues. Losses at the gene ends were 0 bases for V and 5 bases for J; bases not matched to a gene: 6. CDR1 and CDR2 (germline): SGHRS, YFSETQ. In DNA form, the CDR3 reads TGCGCCAGCAGCTTGGCCAGGGCTAGCGGGGACAATGAGCAGTTCTTC. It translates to CASSLARASGDNEQFF.

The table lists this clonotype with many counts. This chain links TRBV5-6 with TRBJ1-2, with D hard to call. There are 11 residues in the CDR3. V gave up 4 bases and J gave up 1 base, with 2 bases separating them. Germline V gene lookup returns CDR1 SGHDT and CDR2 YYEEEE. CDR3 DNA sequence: TGTGCCAGCAGCATTAACTATGGCTACACCTTC. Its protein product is CASSINYGYTF.

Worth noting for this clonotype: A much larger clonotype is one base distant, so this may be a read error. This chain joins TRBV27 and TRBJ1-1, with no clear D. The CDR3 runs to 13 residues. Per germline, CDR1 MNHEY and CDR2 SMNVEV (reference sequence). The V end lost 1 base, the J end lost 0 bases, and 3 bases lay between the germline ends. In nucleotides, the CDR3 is TGTGCCAGCAGTTTATTCATGAACACTGAAGCTTTCTTT. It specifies CASSLFMNTEAFF.

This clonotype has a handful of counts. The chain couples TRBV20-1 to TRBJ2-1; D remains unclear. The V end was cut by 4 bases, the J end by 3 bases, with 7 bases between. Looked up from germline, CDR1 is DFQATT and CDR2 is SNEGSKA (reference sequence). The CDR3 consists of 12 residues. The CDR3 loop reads CSAIGDYNEQFF. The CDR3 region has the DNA TGCAGTGCTATTGGAGACTACAATGAGCAGTTCTTC.

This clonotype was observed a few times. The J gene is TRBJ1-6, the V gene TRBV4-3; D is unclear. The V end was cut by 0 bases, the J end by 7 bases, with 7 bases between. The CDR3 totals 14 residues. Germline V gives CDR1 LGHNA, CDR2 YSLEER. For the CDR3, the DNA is TGCGCCAGCAGCCAAGATGGTCAGAATTCACCCCTCCACTTT. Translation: CASSQDGQNSPLHF.

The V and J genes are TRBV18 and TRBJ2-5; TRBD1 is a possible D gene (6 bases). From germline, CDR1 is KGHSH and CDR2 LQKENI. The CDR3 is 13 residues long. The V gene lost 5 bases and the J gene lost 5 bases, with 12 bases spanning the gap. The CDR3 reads CASSGIQGETQYF. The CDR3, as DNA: TGTGCCAGCTCAGGCATACAGGGTGAGACCCAGTACTTC.

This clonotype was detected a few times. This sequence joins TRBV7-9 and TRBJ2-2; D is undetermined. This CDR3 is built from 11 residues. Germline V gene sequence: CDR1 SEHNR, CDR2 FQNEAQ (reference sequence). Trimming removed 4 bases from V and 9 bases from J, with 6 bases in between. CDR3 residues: CASSSYWELFF. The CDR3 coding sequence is TGTGCCAGCAGCTCGTATTGGGAGCTGTTTTTT.

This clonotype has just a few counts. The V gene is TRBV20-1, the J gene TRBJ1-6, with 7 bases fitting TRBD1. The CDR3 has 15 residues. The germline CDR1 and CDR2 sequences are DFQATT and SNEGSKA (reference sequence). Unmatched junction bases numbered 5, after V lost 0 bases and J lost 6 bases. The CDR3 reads CSARDPAGGNSPLHF. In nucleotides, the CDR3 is TGCAGTGCTAGAGATCCCGCAGGGGGTAATTCACCCCTCCACTTT.

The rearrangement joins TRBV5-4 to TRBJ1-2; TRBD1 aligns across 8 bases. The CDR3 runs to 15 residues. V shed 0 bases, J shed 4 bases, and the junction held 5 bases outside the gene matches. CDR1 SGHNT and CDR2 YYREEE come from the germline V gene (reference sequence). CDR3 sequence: CASSLGQGLGYGYTF. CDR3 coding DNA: TGTGCCAGCAGCTTGGGACAGGGGTTGGGCTATGGCTACACCTTC.

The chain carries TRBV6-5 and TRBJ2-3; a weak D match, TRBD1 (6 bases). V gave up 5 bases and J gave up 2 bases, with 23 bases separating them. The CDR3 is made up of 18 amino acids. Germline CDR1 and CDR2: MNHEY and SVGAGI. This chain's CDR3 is CASSPPAAGVVFTDTQYF. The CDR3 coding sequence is TGTGCCAGCAGTCCCCCCGCAGCAGGGGTAGTATTCACAGATACGCAGTATTTT.

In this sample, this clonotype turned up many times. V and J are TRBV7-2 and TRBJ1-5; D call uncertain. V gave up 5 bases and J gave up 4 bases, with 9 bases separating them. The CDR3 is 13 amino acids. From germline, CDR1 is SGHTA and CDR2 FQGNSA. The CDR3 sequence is CASSREINQPQHF. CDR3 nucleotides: TGTGCCAGCAGCCGGGAGATTAATCAGCCCCAGCATTTT.

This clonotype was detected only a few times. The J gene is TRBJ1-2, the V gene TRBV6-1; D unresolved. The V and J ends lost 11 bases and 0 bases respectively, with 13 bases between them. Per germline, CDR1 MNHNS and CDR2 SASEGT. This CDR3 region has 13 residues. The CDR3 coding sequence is TGTGCCTCCCACCTAGGACCTAACTATGGCTACACCTTC. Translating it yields CASHLGPNYGYTF.

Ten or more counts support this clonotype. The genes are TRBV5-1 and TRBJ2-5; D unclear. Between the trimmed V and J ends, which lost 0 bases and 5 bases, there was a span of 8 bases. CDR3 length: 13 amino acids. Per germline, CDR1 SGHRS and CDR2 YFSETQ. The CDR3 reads CASSLEGSETQYF. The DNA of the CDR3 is TGCGCCAGCAGCTTGGAGGGCAGCGAGACCCAGTACTTC.

The CDR3, as DNA: TGTGCCAGCAGCCCTTCGACAGTAAATAATTCACCCCTCCACTTT. Its protein product is CASSPSTVNNSPLHF. The rearrangement joins TRBV7-6 to TRBJ1-6; D is perhaps TRBD1 (5 bases). Germline CDR1 is SGHVS and CDR2 is FNYEAQ. V shed 5 bases and J shed 5 bases, with 13 bases lying between them. CDR3 length equals 15 residues.

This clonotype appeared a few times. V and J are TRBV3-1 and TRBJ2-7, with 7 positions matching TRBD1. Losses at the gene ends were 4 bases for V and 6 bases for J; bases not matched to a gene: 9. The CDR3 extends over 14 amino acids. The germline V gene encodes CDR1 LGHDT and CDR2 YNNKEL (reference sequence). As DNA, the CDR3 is TGTGCCAGCAGCCCAAACAGGGGTTTGGGCGAGCAGTACTTC. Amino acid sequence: CASSPNRGLGEQYF.

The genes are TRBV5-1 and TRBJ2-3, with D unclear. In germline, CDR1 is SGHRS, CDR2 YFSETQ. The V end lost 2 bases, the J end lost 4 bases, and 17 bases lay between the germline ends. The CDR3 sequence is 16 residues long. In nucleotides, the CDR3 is TGCGCCAGCAGCTTAAGAGGACCCCCAGAGGCAGATACGCAGTATTTT. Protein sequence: CASSLRGPPEADTQYF. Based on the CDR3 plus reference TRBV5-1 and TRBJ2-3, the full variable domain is KAGVTQTPRYLIKTRGQQVTLSCSPISGHRSVSWYQQTPGQGLQFLFEYFSETQRNKGNFPGRFSGRQFSNSRSEMNVSTLELGDSALYLCASSLRGPPEADTQYFGPGTRLTVL.